This T cell receptor beta chain was sequenced during a study of beta chain features in type 1 diabetes. Germline trimming cut 1 base from V and 0 bases from J; bases unmatched to any gene: 4. The CDR3 has 16 amino acids. Germline CDR1 MGHRA, CDR2 YSYEKL. Sequenced material consisted of expressed TCRB transcripts (all of the isolated RNA was reverse transcribed). This table comes from immunoSEQ multiplex PCR, and its TCRdb copy is limited to in-frame clones, with some not included. The sample yields about 200,000 clones, approximately 11% seen once. This chain connects TRBV4-1 to TRBJ2-3; 7 bases are a match to TRBD2. This TCR was recovered from a man between 18 and 35 years old in good health. The sample taken for sequencing was central memory CD4+ T cells from blood. As DNA, the CDR3 is TGCGCCAGCAGCCAAGCGGGCGGGAGAAGCACAGATACGCAGTATTTT. This sequence encodes CASSQAGGRSTDTQYF.